The entry below gives a single T cell receptor (beta chain) sequence along with its context. Germline loops: CDR1 SNHLY, CDR2 FYNNEI. The CDR3 consists of 11 residues. V lost 8 bases and J lost 4; bases outside the gene matches: 0. The protocol was immunoSEQ multiplex PCR, while the TCRdb copy is restricted to in-frame clones and leaves out a portion. The sample lists 110,000 to 150,000 clones, 76% occurring once. The data were obtained in a study of cytotoxic CD8 clonotypes in ibrutinib-treated CLL. The chain joins TRBV2 to TRBJ1-2; TRBD1 agrees at 8 bases. The sample was PBMCs, taken after 24 months of ibrutinib treatment. The sequence derives from a human donor with chronic lymphocytic leukemia. DNA for the CDR3: TGTGCCAGCGGGACAGGCTATGGCTACACCTTC. Its translation is CASGTGYGYTF.